Below, 8 T cell receptor beta chains from the same sample are listed, as sequenced in a study of cytomegalovirus exposure and HLA in healthy donors. It was with 60 Vbeta and 13 Jbeta primers that the PCR ran. This table comes from immunoSEQ multiplex PCR, and its TCRdb copy is limited to in-frame clones, with some not included. Here the sample spans 140,000 or so clones, approximately 78% being singletons. Specimen: PBMCs. These receptors were obtained from a woman younger than 30 in good health and CMV-seropositive.

The chain is built from TRBV27 and TRBJ2-1, with unresolved D. CDR3 length: 13 amino acids. Germline CDR1 reads MNHEY; CDR2 reads SMNVEV (reference sequence). V shed 7 bases and J shed 1 base, with 8 bases lying between them. The CDR3 DNA follows: TGTGCCAGCACCCCAGGTTCCTACAATGAGCAGTTCTTC. This codes for CASTPGSYNEQFF.

This clone was seen once. This chain joins TRBV5-1 and TRBJ1-2; 8 bases align to TRBD1. Germline trimming cut 4 bases from V and 4 bases from J; bases unmatched to any gene: 18. The CDR3 runs 18 residues. In germline, CDR1 is SGHRS, CDR2 YFSETQ. The CDR3 protein is CASSPLRNQGAIFYGYTF. As DNA, the CDR3 is TGCGCCAGCAGCCCTCTCCGTAACCAGGGGGCGATTTTCTATGGCTACACCTTC.

In nucleotides, the CDR3 is TGCGCCAGCAGCACCCAGGGGGCCGGCTCTGGAAACACCATATATTTT. This gives the protein CASSTQGAGSGNTIYF. The chain carries TRBV5-1 and TRBJ1-3, with 8 nucleotides matching TRBD1. CDR3 length: 16 residues. With V trimmed by 4 bases and J by 0 bases, 6 bases remained unmatched. The germline V gene encodes CDR1 SGHRS and CDR2 YFSETQ.

The genes are TRBV7-8 and TRBJ2-4; 11 bases line up with TRBD2. The CDR3 totals 20 residues. V gave up 5 bases and J gave up 0 bases; unmatched junction bases: 15. Per germline, CDR1 SGHVS and CDR2 FQNEAQ. The CDR3 nucleotides read TGTGCCAGCAGCGAAAGACTAAAGACTAGCGGGGCCCTAGCCAAAAACATTCAGTACTTC. Protein: CASSERLKTSGALAKNIQYF.

V and J are TRBV7-2 and TRBJ2-5; TRBD1 agrees at 7 bases. The DNA end is a closer match to TRBJ2-7, so the J assignment may be wrong. This CDR3 region has 14 residues. CDR1 and CDR2 (germline): SGHTA, FQGNSA. The CDR3 here is CASSSRDSSYEQYF. In DNA, the CDR3 is TGTGCCAGCAGCTCCCGGGACAGTTCCTACGAGCAGTACTTC.

This chain uses TRBV21-1 with TRBJ2-5; the table's TRBD1 call for D was not verified on the DNA. TRBV21-1 is designated a pseudogene. The CDR3 has 15 amino acids. The CDR3 region has the DNA TGTGCCAGCAGCACAGGTCTGGGCAGGGAAGAGACCCAGTACTTC. It encodes CASSTGLGREETQYF.

The gene calls are TRBV6-1 and TRBJ2-3; a weak D match, TRBD1 (5 bases). V lost 3 bases, J lost 2 bases, and 9 bases lay in between. Germline V gives CDR1 MNHNS, CDR2 SASEGT. The CDR3 sequence is 14 residues long. The CDR3 protein is CASSDRTNTDTQYF. CDR3 DNA sequence: TGTGCCAGCAGTGACCGGACAAACACAGATACGCAGTATTTT.

The rearrangement links TRBV10-1 to TRBJ2-3, with D perhaps matching TRBD1 (6 bases). Trimming took off 4 bases at V and 3 bases at J, with 11 bases between the two ends. The CDR3 loop spans 14 amino acids. CDR1 is WNHNN, CDR2 SYGVQD, per germline (reference sequence). CDR3 region: CASSVQGSTDTQYF. The CDR3 coding sequence is TGCGCCAGCAGTGTTCAGGGGAGTACAGATACGCAGTATTTT.